These 22 T cell receptor beta chains originate from one sample sequenced in a study of immunodeficiency. Some clones are missing from TCRdb's copy, which holds only in-frame ones; the method was immunoSEQ multiplex PCR. This sample has fewer than 900 clones, with roughly 90% found just once. Sequenced: CD4+ T cells from blood. All receptors derive from a human donor in good health.

The V call is TRBV7-3, the J call TRBJ1-6; D not resolved. CDR3 size: 13 residues. Germline loops: CDR1 SGHTA, CDR2 FQGTGA. V was cut by 5 bases and J by 3 bases, with 5 bases left in between. The CDR3 DNA sequence: TGTGCCAGCAGCGTAGACTATAATTCACCCCTCCACTTT. Its translation: CASSVDYNSPLHF.

The chain recombines TRBV11-3 with TRBJ2-1; D is unresolved. From germline, CDR1 is SGHNT and CDR2 YENEEA. The V gene lost 4 bases and the J gene lost 7 bases, with 8 bases spanning the gap. CDR3 length: 12 amino acids. The CDR3 nucleotides read TGTGCCAGCAGCTCCGCGCGGAATGAGCAGTTCTTC. It is translated as CASSSARNEQFF.

The V and J genes are TRBV3-1 (or the pseudogene TRBV3-2) and TRBJ2-3; 11 bases agree with TRBD2. The CDR3 consists of 16 residues. J lost 6 bases, V lost 3 bases, and 8 bases had no gene match. Looked up from germline, CDR1 is LGHDT and CDR2 is YNNKEL (reference sequence). CDR3 bases: TGTGCCAGCAGCCAGTTAGCGGGGGGGCCGGCGGATACGCAGTATTTT. This sequence encodes CASSQLAGGPADTQYF.

This chain joins TRBV6-4 and TRBJ1-5; TRBD1 matches 9 bases. J was trimmed by 9 bases and V by 9 bases; bases with no gene match: 3. Germline V gene lookup returns CDR1 MRHNA and CDR2 SNTAGT. This CDR3 is 11 amino acids long. Written as DNA, the CDR3 is TGTGCCAGACAGGGGGCGCGGCCCCAGCATTTT. As protein: CARQGARPQHF.

The J gene is TRBJ2-3, the V gene TRBV5-6; D is unclear. V gave up 0 bases and J gave up 4 bases, with 6 bases separating them. CDR3 length: 13 amino acids. Germline CDR1 and CDR2: SGHDT and YYEEEE. The CDR3: CASSLGPADTQYF. DNA of the CDR3: TGTGCCAGCAGCTTGGGGCCCGCAGATACGCAGTATTTT.

The chain links TRBV7-9 to TRBJ1-1, with D unresolved. CDR3 length: 17 amino acids. The V end lost 3 bases, the J end lost 0 bases, and 17 bases lay between the germline ends. Germline V CDR1 and CDR2: SEHNR, FQNEAQ (reference sequence). The CDR3 loop is CASSFKLSDSMNTEAFF. The DNA for the CDR3 is TGTGCCAGCAGCTTTAAGTTAAGCGACTCAATGAACACTGAAGCTTTCTTT.

The chain uses TRBV19 and TRBJ2-1; D not certain. CDR1 is LNHDA, CDR2 SQIVND, per germline (reference sequence). This CDR3 region has 15 residues. V lost 0 bases and J 4 bases, leaving 10 bases between the germline ends. The CDR3 nucleotides are TGTGCCAGTAGTATAGATGGCAGGAGTTACAATGAGCAGTTCTTC. Encoded protein: CASSIDGRSYNEQFF. Complete variable domain (other parts from reference TRBV19 and TRBJ2-1): DGGITQSPKYLFRKEGQNVTLSCEQNLNHDAMYWYRQDPGQGLRLIYYSQIVNDFQKGDIAEGYSVSREKKESFPLTVTSAQKNPTAFYLCASSIDGRSYNEQFFGPGTRLTVL.

The chain uses TRBV29-1 and TRBJ2-1; weak D call: TRBD1 (6 bases). Germline loops: CDR1 SQVTM, CDR2 ANQGSEA. Trimming stripped 0 bases from V and 4 bases from J, with 13 bases between. The CDR3 length is 15 residues. The CDR3 spells CSVEEYRAKYNEQFF. CDR3 bases: TGCAGCGTTGAAGAGTACAGGGCAAAATACAATGAGCAGTTCTTC.

The CDR3 loop is CAWVGRRNANTGELFF. CDR3 bases: TGTGCCTGGGTGGGAAGGCGGAACGCGAACACCGGGGAGCTGTTTTTT. The chain carries TRBV30 and TRBJ2-2, with D unresolved. The germline gives CDR1 GTSNPN, CDR2 SVGIG (reference sequence). The CDR3 has 16 residues. The ends were cut back, 5 bases at V and 0 bases at J, with 16 bases in the middle.

The chain carries TRBV6-5 and TRBJ2-7; 8 nucleotides match TRBD1. The CDR3 consists of 15 residues. The germline V gene encodes CDR1 MNHEY and CDR2 SVGAGI. The junction had 8 bases not matched to a gene; V was cut back by 6 bases and J by 1 base. The DNA for the CDR3 is TGTGCCAGCAGGGATGGACAGGGCGTTTCCTACGAGCAGTACTTC. This translates into CASRDGQGVSYEQYF.

CDR3 in DNA: TGTGCCATCAGTGCAGGGGTGGAGTATGGCTACACCTTC. This gives the protein CAISAGVEYGYTF. The chain employs TRBV10-3 and TRBJ1-2; a weak D match, TRBD1 (6 bases). Between the trimmed V and J ends, which lost 4 bases and 5 bases, there was a span of 11 bases. The CDR3 consists of 13 residues. Germline CDR1 reads ENHRY; CDR2 reads SYGVKD.

This rearrangement joins TRBV6-5 to TRBJ2-7, with TRBD1 matching 7 bases. V trimming: 4 bases; J trimming: 2 bases; junction bases outside the gene matches: 8. Germline CDR1 and CDR2: MNHEY and SVGAGI. The CDR3 extends over 15 amino acids. The CDR3 protein is CASSWDRVNAYEQYF. DNA for the CDR3: TGTGCCAGCAGTTGGGACAGAGTAAACGCCTACGAGCAGTACTTC.

This clone was recorded only once. The chain joins TRBV3-1 (or the pseudogene TRBV3-2) to TRBJ1-2; TRBD1 aligns across 10 bases. Germline V CDR1 and CDR2: LGHDT, YNNKEL (reference sequence). The ends lost 1 base at V and 1 base at J; junction bases unmatched: 12. The CDR3 loop spans 19 amino acids. CDR3 region: CASSQVYRDRGFINYGYTF. The DNA for the CDR3 is TGTGCCAGCAGCCAAGTCTATAGGGACAGGGGCTTTATTAACTATGGCTACACCTTC.

The chain employs TRBV30 and TRBJ2-5; TRBD2 aligns across 14 bases. Per germline, CDR1 GTSNPN and CDR2 SVGIG (reference sequence). Losses at the gene ends were 0 bases for V and 5 bases for J; bases not matched to a gene: 14. The length of the CDR3 is 19 residues. The CDR3 DNA is TGTGCCTGGAGTGTCCCAGGATTTAGACTAGCGGGGGGGCAGGAGACCCAGTACTTC. Its translation: CAWSVPGFRLAGGQETQYF. Complete variable domain (other parts from reference TRBV30 and TRBJ2-5): SQTIHQWPATLVQPVGSPLSLECTVEGTSNPNLYWYRQAAGRGLQLLFYSVGIGQISSEVPQNLSASRPQDRQFILSSKKLLLSDSGFYLCAWSVPGFRLAGGQETQYFGPGTRLLVL.

The chain uses TRBV27 and TRBJ1-5; D gene uncertain. Germline V gene data show CDR1 as MNHEY and CDR2 as SMNVEV (reference sequence). V was trimmed by 3 bases and J by 2 bases, leaving 8 bases between them. This CDR3 is built from 14 residues. This chain's CDR3 is CASSFTGGNQPQHF. In DNA, the CDR3 is TGTGCCAGCAGTTTCACGGGCGGCAATCAGCCCCAGCATTTT.

The chain employs TRBV25-1 and TRBJ1-2; D remains unclear. Trimming removed 4 bases from V and 4 bases from J, with 7 bases in between. Germline CDR1 MGHDK, CDR2 SYGVNS. This CDR3 contains 12 residues. CDR3: CASSGRSYGYTF. The CDR3 bases are TGTGCCAGCAGTGGGCGCAGCTATGGCTACACCTTC.

V is TRBV6-1 and J is TRBJ1-5; no firm D call. Germline CDR1 MNHNS, CDR2 SASEGT. The CDR3 runs 11 residues. The V gene lost 3 bases and the J gene lost 4 bases, with 1 base spanning the gap. The CDR3 nucleotides read TGTGCCAGCAGTGAGAATCAGCCCCAGCATTTT. Translation: CASSENQPQHF.

In its sample, this clone was seen once. J is TRBJ1-1 and V is TRBV4-2, with 7 bases fitting TRBD1. Germline values: CDR1 LGHNA, CDR2 YNFKEQ. J lost 1 base, V lost 2 bases, and 7 bases had no gene match. This CDR3 comprises 16 residues. CDR3 protein: CASSQNTGQKNTEAFF. The CDR3 nucleotides are TGTGCCAGCAGCCAAAATACGGGACAGAAGAACACTGAAGCTTTCTTT.

This clone was found a few times. This chain uses TRBV15 with TRBJ1-6; D remains ambiguous. V was pared by 4 bases and J by 1 base, with 11 bases between. This CDR3 contains 16 residues. Germline values: CDR1 LNHNV, CDR2 YYDKDF (reference sequence). In DNA, the CDR3 is TGTGCCACCAGCATATACCCTAAGTCCTATAATTCACCCCTCCACTTT. As protein: CATSIYPKSYNSPLHF. The full variable domain, rest sourced from reference TRBV15 and TRBJ1-6, is DAMVIQNPRYQVTQFGKPVTLSCSQTLNHNVMYWYQQKSSQAPKLLFHYYDKDFNNEADTPDNFQSRRPNTSFCFLDIRSPGLGDTAMYLCATSIYPKSYNSPLHFGNGTRLTVT.

This chain joins TRBV9 and TRBJ2-5; D unclear. Germline V CDR1 and CDR2: SGDLS, YYNGEE. V shed 3 bases and J shed 4 bases, with 10 bases lying between them. This CDR3 spans 13 amino acids. CDR3 protein: CASSAGISETQYF. CDR3 coding DNA: TGTGCCAGCAGCGCCGGAATTTCAGAGACCCAGTACTTC.

The count of this clone is one. This chain joins TRBV9 and TRBJ1-1; no clear D gene. There are 14 residues in the CDR3. From germline, CDR1 is SGDLS and CDR2 YYNGEE. Trimming pared 0 bases from V and 0 bases from J, leaving 6 bases between. The CDR3 nucleotides read TGTGCCAGCAGCGTAGCCCAGATGAACACTGAAGCTTTCTTT. Translating gives CASSVAQMNTEAFF. The full variable domain, completed using reference TRBV9 and TRBJ1-1, is DSGVTQTPKHLITATGQRVTLRCSPRSGDLSVYWYQQSLDQGLQFLIQYYNGEERAKGNILERFSAQQFPDLHSELNLSSLELGDSALYFCASSVAQMNTEAFFGQGTRLTVV.

The chain carries TRBV10-3 and TRBJ1-1; weak D call: TRBD1 (5 bases). Trimming removed 4 bases from V and 0 bases from J, with 12 bases in between. The CDR3 runs to 15 residues. Germline-derived CDR1 and CDR2 are ENHRY and SYGVKD. CDR3 region: CAISVAGTMNTEAFF. CDR3 coding DNA: TGTGCCATCAGTGTGGCAGGGACCATGAACACTGAAGCTTTCTTT.